Listed below are T cell receptor beta chains from one sample, sequenced in a study of shared clonotypes between healthy human individuals. The repertoire was sequenced with immunoSEQ multiplex PCR; TCRdb's copy has only in-frame clones and lacks some. The repertoire has about 2,200,000 clones, more than 85% of them found once; the top ten carry over 1.5%. Material: naive CD8+ T cells from PBMCs. The receptors shown here come from a man between 18 and 35 years old in good health. Some clones in this sample may be carry-over from other donors' samples. Each CDR3 is given with its conserved first and last residue. A D gene is named only where the DNA matches it firmly. Expanded clones are given a class, and other clones once, few, many or no size at all.

clone_size: -; v_call: TRBV15; d_call: -; cdr3_length: 15; j_call: TRBJ2-7; cdr3_nt: TGTGCCACCAGCAGAGATAGGTGGGGTTCCTACGAGCAGTACTTC; cdr3_aa: CATSRDRWGSYEQYF
clone_size: -; v_call: TRBV6-6; d_call: TRBD2; cdr3_length: 16; j_call: TRBJ2-1; cdr3_nt: TGTGCCAGCTCCCCCGGGGCTAGCGGGAGTTACAATGAGCAGTTCTTC; cdr3_aa: CASSPGASGSYNEQFF
clone_size: -; v_call: TRBV6-5; d_call: TRBD2; cdr3_length: 16; j_call: TRBJ2-7; cdr3_nt: TGTGCCAGCAGTTACTCGATCCCTAGCGGCAACTACGAGCAGTACTTC; cdr3_aa: CASSYSIPSGNYEQYF
clone_size: -; v_call: TRBV25-1; d_call: -; cdr3_length: 15; j_call: TRBJ1-2; cdr3_nt: TGTGCCAGCAGTGAATTAGGTGGACACCTCTATGGCTACACCTTC; cdr3_aa: CASSELGGHLYGYTF
clone_size: once; v_call: TRBV7-9; d_call: TRBD1; cdr3_length: 15; j_call: TRBJ1-2; cdr3_nt: TGTGCCAGCAGCCTAGGAGTGGGACAGGGAGTTGGCTACACCTTC; cdr3_aa: CASSLGVGQGVGYTF
clone_size: -; v_call: TRBV12-5; d_call: -; cdr3_length: 14; j_call: TRBJ2-2; cdr3_nt: TGTGCTAGTGCCCCGGACACGAACACCGGGGAGCTGTTTTTT; cdr3_aa: CASAPDTNTGELFF
clone_size: -; v_call: TRBV6-5; d_call: -; cdr3_length: 13; j_call: TRBJ1-1; cdr3_nt: TGTGCCAGCAGTGTGACAGAATACACTGAAGCTTTCTTT; cdr3_aa: CASSVTEYTEAFF
clone_size: -; v_call: TRBV21-1; d_call: -; cdr3_length: 17; j_call: TRBJ1-2; cdr3_nt: TGTGCCAGCACCTCAGGGACAGGGGCCAGGGAACCCGATGGCTACACCTTC; cdr3_aa: CASTSGTGAREPDGYTF
clone_size: -; v_call: TRBV5-5; d_call: -; cdr3_length: 16; j_call: TRBJ1-3; cdr3_nt: TGTGCCAGCAGCTTGGGGGACATAGGAACTGGAAACACCATATATTTT; cdr3_aa: CASSLGDIGTGNTIYF
clone_size: -; v_call: TRBV2; d_call: -; cdr3_length: 17; j_call: TRBJ1-5; cdr3_nt: TGTGCCAGCAGTGAATATGTGGGGCGCTTTCTCGGACAGCCCCAGCATTTT; cdr3_aa: CASSEYVGRFLGQPQHF
clone_size: -; v_call: TRBV11-2; d_call: -; cdr3_length: 13; j_call: TRBJ2-1; cdr3_nt: TGTGCCAGCAGCTTAATTCCAGTCAATGAGCAGTTCTTC; cdr3_aa: CASSLIPVNEQFF
clone_size: -; v_call: TRBV5-6; d_call: -; cdr3_length: 11; j_call: TRBJ2-7; cdr3_nt: TGTGCCAGCAGCTTTTCCGGCGAGCAGTACTTC; cdr3_aa: CASSFSGEQYF
clone_size: -; v_call: TRBV5-4; d_call: TRBD2; cdr3_length: 15; j_call: TRBJ2-3; cdr3_nt: TGTGCCAGCAGGCCGGGACTAGCGGGAGCGGATACGCAGTATTTT; cdr3_aa: CASRPGLAGADTQYF
clone_size: -; v_call: TRBV7-9; d_call: TRBD2; cdr3_length: 17; j_call: TRBJ2-7; cdr3_nt: TGTGCCAGCAGCTCCCACCTTGGGGGAGGGCCGCTGTACGAGCAGTACTTC; cdr3_aa: CASSSHLGGGPLYEQYF
clone_size: -; v_call: TRBV28; d_call: -; cdr3_length: 14; j_call: TRBJ2-7; cdr3_nt: TGTGCCAGCAGCCCGGCCCGCACCTCCTACGAGCAGTACTTC; cdr3_aa: CASSPARTSYEQYF
clone_size: -; v_call: TRBV28; d_call: -; cdr3_length: 15; j_call: TRBJ1-4; cdr3_nt: TGTGCCAGCCGCAACAGGGCCCGGGTTGGGGAAAAACTGTTTTTT; cdr3_aa: CASRNRARVGEKLFF
clone_size: -; v_call: TRBV2; d_call: -; cdr3_length: 16; j_call: TRBJ1-4; cdr3_nt: TGTGCCAGCAGATCGGGGAGGCGGGGGCCTAATGAAAAACTGTTTTTT; cdr3_aa: CASRSGRRGPNEKLFF
clone_size: -; v_call: TRBV18; d_call: -; cdr3_length: 11; j_call: TRBJ2-1; cdr3_nt: TGTGCCAGCTCACCTGGAACGGAGCAGTTCTTC; cdr3_aa: CASSPGTEQFF
clone_size: -; v_call: TRBV11-2; d_call: -; cdr3_length: 12; j_call: TRBJ2-5; cdr3_nt: TGTGCCAGCAGCTTAGATCCCGGGACCCAGTACTTC; cdr3_aa: CASSLDPGTQYF
clone_size: -; v_call: TRBV10-2; d_call: -; cdr3_length: 14; j_call: TRBJ2-1; cdr3_nt: TGCGCCAGCAGGTTGAGCGGAGCGGCGAATGAGCAGTTCTTC; cdr3_aa: CASRLSGAANEQFF
clone_size: -; v_call: TRBV27; d_call: -; cdr3_length: 10; j_call: TRBJ1-1; cdr3_nt: TGTGCTACGGGGGACACTGAAGCTTTCTTT; cdr3_aa: CATGDTEAFF
clone_size: -; v_call: TRBV5-5; d_call: -; cdr3_length: 15; j_call: TRBJ1-1; cdr3_nt: TGTGCCGGCAGCGACGACAGGCCTCCGAACACTGAAGCTTTCTTT; cdr3_aa: CAGSDDRPPNTEAFF
clone_size: -; v_call: TRBV4-2; d_call: -; cdr3_length: 14; j_call: TRBJ1-3; cdr3_nt: TGTGCCAGCAGCCCGACTATCTCTGGAAACACCATATATTTT; cdr3_aa: CASSPTISGNTIYF
clone_size: -; v_call: TRBV6-6; d_call: -; cdr3_length: 12; j_call: TRBJ2-3; cdr3_nt: TGTGCCAGCAGTTACAGTTCGGATACGCAGTATTTT; cdr3_aa: CASSYSSDTQYF
clone_size: -; v_call: TRBV28; d_call: -; cdr3_length: 14; j_call: TRBJ1-6; cdr3_nt: TGTGCCAGCTCCCCACAGGGTCCCCCATCACCCCTCCACTTT; cdr3_aa: CASSPQGPPSPLHF
clone_size: -; v_call: TRBV13; d_call: -; cdr3_length: 14; j_call: TRBJ1-5; cdr3_nt: TGTGCCAGCAGCTCCCGACAGGACAATCAGCCCCAGCATTTT; cdr3_aa: CASSSRQDNQPQHF
clone_size: -; v_call: TRBV27; d_call: -; cdr3_length: 13; j_call: TRBJ1-2; cdr3_nt: TGTGCCAGCAGTTTAGCGCCGGACTATGGCTACACCTTC; cdr3_aa: CASSLAPDYGYTF
clone_size: -; v_call: TRBV28; d_call: -; cdr3_length: 15; j_call: TRBJ2-1; cdr3_nt: TGTGCCAGCAGTCCCCTCCGGGACTCCTACAATGAGCAGTTCTTC; cdr3_aa: CASSPLRDSYNEQFF
clone_size: -; v_call: TRBV6-6; d_call: -; cdr3_length: 14; j_call: TRBJ2-4; cdr3_nt: TGTGCCAGCAGTTACTGGGGCGACAAAAACATTCAGTACTTC; cdr3_aa: CASSYWGDKNIQYF
clone_size: -; v_call: TRBV7-2; d_call: TRBD1; cdr3_length: 15; j_call: TRBJ2-7; cdr3_nt: TGTGCCAGCAGCCAGACAGGGGGTGACATCTACGAGCAGTACTTC; cdr3_aa: CASSQTGGDIYEQYF
clone_size: once; v_call: TRBV28; d_call: TRBD1; cdr3_length: 15; j_call: TRBJ2-2; cdr3_nt: TGTGCCAGCACGTGGGGGACAGATAACACCGGGGAGCTGTTTTTT; cdr3_aa: CASTWGTDNTGELFF
clone_size: -; v_call: TRBV28; d_call: TRBD1; cdr3_length: 15; j_call: TRBJ2-2; cdr3_nt: TGTGCCAGCAGTTTATCGACAGGGTTAACCGGGGAGCTGTTTTTT; cdr3_aa: CASSLSTGLTGELFF
clone_size: -; v_call: TRBV28; d_call: -; cdr3_length: 13; j_call: TRBJ2-7; cdr3_nt: TGTGCCAGCAGTTTACGACTGCTCTACGAGCAGTACTTC; cdr3_aa: CASSLRLLYEQYF
clone_size: -; v_call: TRBV5-4; d_call: TRBD2; cdr3_length: 16; j_call: TRBJ2-7; cdr3_nt: TGTGCCAGCAGCCTAAAGCGGGAGGCCTTCTCCTACGAGCAGTACTTC; cdr3_aa: CASSLKREAFSYEQYF
clone_size: -; v_call: TRBV6-6; d_call: -; cdr3_length: 14; j_call: TRBJ2-7; cdr3_nt: TGTGCCAGCAGTTGGCTAGAGGGGCGTGGGGAGCAGTACTTC; cdr3_aa: CASSWLEGRGEQYF
clone_size: -; v_call: TRBV7-2; d_call: TRBD2; cdr3_length: 14; j_call: TRBJ2-5; cdr3_nt: TGTGCCAGCAGCCGTGGACTAGCACAAGAGACCCAGTACTTC; cdr3_aa: CASSRGLAQETQYF
clone_size: -; v_call: TRBV5-8; d_call: TRBD1; cdr3_length: 14; j_call: TRBJ2-5; cdr3_nt: TGTGCCAGCAGCTATGACAGGGGTCAAGAGACCCAGTACTTC; cdr3_aa: CASSYDRGQETQYF
clone_size: -; v_call: TRBV5-6; d_call: TRBD1; cdr3_length: 13; j_call: TRBJ1-5; cdr3_nt: TGTGCCAGCAGCTCACAGGGGAGGCCGCCCCAGCATTTT; cdr3_aa: CASSSQGRPPQHF
clone_size: -; v_call: TRBV5-6; d_call: -; cdr3_length: 14; j_call: TRBJ2-7; cdr3_nt: TGTGCCAGCAGCTTGAGAACAGGGCGAATCGAGCAGTACTTC; cdr3_aa: CASSLRTGRIEQYF